This T cell receptor beta chain stems from a study of siplizumab effects on memory and regulatory T cells. CDR1 and CDR2 (germline): MNHEY, SMNVEV (reference sequence). The ends were cut back, 6 bases at V and 0 bases at J, with 18 bases in the middle. This CDR3 is 16 amino acids long. Each sample had 9.3 x 10^4 or so TCR templates assayed. Repertoires were generated with immunoSEQ multiplex PCR, while TCRdb's copy carries only in-frame clones and drops some. The table includes fewer than 70,000 clones, 80% to 90% detected once. Whole-study findings and limits: There was no confirmation of the suppressive function of proliferating Tregs from siplizumab cultures. Versus over 25% in controls, the mappable alloreactive CD4+ clones averaged about 74% Treg-derived with siplizumab. With siplizumab, cumulative frequency of CD4+ memory-derived alloreactive sequences dropped significantly.

Concerning this clone itself: The antigen remains unidentified.

The clonotype was recovered from a human donor in good health. The sample taken for sequencing was Tregs sorted from blood. This chain uses TRBV27 with TRBJ2-7; weak D call: TRBD1 (6 bases). The CDR3 protein is CASRNLGRTASYEQYF. The CDR3 region has the DNA TGTGCCAGCAGAAACCTGGGAAGGACAGCCTCCTACGAGCAGTACTTC.